This paragraph reports one T cell receptor (beta chain). Antigen unknown. V lost 7 bases and J 8 bases, leaving 17 bases between the germline ends. Germline-derived CDR1 and CDR2 are LNHDA and SQIVND (reference sequence). This CDR3 comprises 13 residues. The data were produced by immunoSEQ multiplex PCR, yet TCRdb's version contains in-frame clones alone and is incomplete. Of 150,000 to 200,000 clones listed, more than 90% are singletons. This specimen belongs to a study of T cell responses to AZD1222 COVID-19 vaccine. Findings of the study overall: Donors skewed white British and female; clonal diversity was possibly underestimated. Along spike, vaccine-associated CD4 TCRs were found throughout, with dominance at 160-218 and 743-854.

Here the sequenced sample was peripheral blood, taken 28 days after the second dose of the MenACWY control vaccine. The receptor's source is an adult who received the MenACWY meningococcal vaccine as a control. V is TRBV19 and J is TRBJ1-2; D uncertain. Written as DNA, the CDR3 is TGTGCCAGTACCCCCCTAGGGCCGGGGGGCTACACCTTC. Its translation: CASTPLGPGGYTF.